What follows are 30 T cell receptor beta chains derived from one specimen sequenced in a study of T cells in Graves' hyperthyroidism and ophthalmopathy. TCR beta CDR3 region amplification was performed from RNA transcripts. HTBI primers were employed in a first-round RT-PCR of the TCR CDR3. TCRdb re-called the multiplex PCR reads with MiXCR, one entry per CDR3 protein. The sample holds 350,000 to 400,000 distinct CDR3 sequences; 14% to 15% are singletons and the top ten take 32%. Source material: blood. The receptor set was obtained from a woman in her twenties or thirties with Graves' hyperthyroidism.

This clonotype came up many times. The chain recombines TRBV6-1 with TRBJ1-1; D is unclear. CDR1 and CDR2 from the germline V gene are MNHNS and SASEGT. The CDR3 sequence is 15 residues long. V shed 5 bases and J shed 5 bases, with 18 bases lying between them. The CDR3 region has the DNA TGTGCCAGCAGTACCCACCAATCCTTGGTTACTGAAGCTTTCTTT. This encodes CASSTHQSLVTEAFF.

Points on this clonotype: A read error may explain this, as a much larger clone is one base away. This rearrangement joins TRBV20-1 to TRBJ2-1, with 8 nucleotides matching TRBD2. V lost 3 bases and J lost 2; bases outside the gene matches: 3. Germline V gene sequence: CDR1 DFQATT, CDR2 SNEGSKA (reference sequence). The length of the CDR3 is 14 residues. In DNA form, the CDR3 reads TGCAGTGCTAGCGGGAGGGCCGCCTACAATGAGCAGTTCTTC. It translates to CSASGRAAYNEQFF.

V is TRBV20-1 and J is TRBJ2-5; 7 nucleotides line up with TRBD1. The V gene end was trimmed by 0 bases and the J gene end by 5 bases; junction bases not matched to a gene: 15. Germline CDR1 is DFQATT and CDR2 is SNEGSKA (reference sequence). This CDR3 comprises 17 residues. The CDR3 here is CSARDWGLLTGSETQYF. In nucleotides, the CDR3 is TGCAGTGCTAGAGATTGGGGCCTATTGACAGGGAGTGAGACCCAGTACTTC.

The sample holds a few counts of this clonotype. This chain joins TRBV6-1 and TRBJ1-3; D gene uncertain. Germline values: CDR1 MNHNS, CDR2 SASEGT. CDR3 length equals 14 residues. The V gene lost 6 bases and the J gene lost 1 base, with 10 bases spanning the gap. CDR3 DNA: TGTGCCAGCAGACCGACGGGTTCTGGAAACACCATATATTTT. Translated: CASRPTGSGNTIYF.

This rearrangement joins TRBV18 to TRBJ2-3; D call uncertain. Germline values: CDR1 KGHSH, CDR2 LQKENI. Trimming removed 6 bases at V and 0 bases at J, with 13 bases between. This CDR3 comprises 15 residues. The CDR3: CASSRQGPSTDTQYF. The CDR3 DNA follows: TGTGCCAGCTCCCGGCAAGGGCCTAGCACAGATACGCAGTATTTT.

This clonotype was found many times. The V gene is TRBV5-8, the J gene TRBJ2-5; D perhaps matches TRBD1 (5 bases). Trimming stripped 4 bases from V and 5 bases from J, with 21 bases between. Per the germline V gene, CDR1 is SGHTS and CDR2 is YDEGEE. This CDR3 spans 16 amino acids. In DNA, the CDR3 is TGTGCCAGCAGCCCCCAGACTGACAGTTTGATGGAGACCCAGTACTTC. Residues: CASSPQTDSLMETQYF.

In this sample, this clonotype turned up once. One base away lies a much larger clone, so this may be a sequencing read error. This chain joins TRBV6-1 and TRBJ1-1; D might be TRBD1 (6 bases). V lost 11 bases and J 1 base, leaving 14 bases between the germline ends. CDR1 is MNHNS and CDR2 is SASEGT in the germline V gene. The CDR3 loop spans 13 amino acids. This CDR3 reads CAASGTKNTEAFF. The CDR3 DNA reads as TGTGCCGCCTCCGGGACAAAGAACACTGAAGCTTTCTTT.

This clonotype has at least ten counts. The gene calls are TRBV2 and TRBJ2-7, with TRBD2 as a possible D gene (5 bases). Deletions cut 8 bases from V and 0 bases from J, with 11 bases between. Germline CDR1 reads SNHLY; CDR2 reads FYNNEI. CDR3 length equals 13 residues. CDR3 protein: CASGKGSSYEQYF. For the CDR3, the DNA is TGTGCCAGCGGAAAAGGGAGCTCCTACGAGCAGTACTTC. The entire variable domain, with the rest obtained from reference TRBV2 and TRBJ2-7, is as follows: EPEVTQTPSHQVTQMGQEVILRCVPISNHLYFYWYRQILGQKVEFLVSFYNNEISEKSEIFDDQFSVERPDGSNFTLKIRSTKLEDSAMYFCASGKGSSYEQYFGPGTRLTVT.

A word on this clonotype: Given a much more abundant clone one base away, this may be a read error. For the CDR3, the DNA is TGCAGTGCTAGCGGGAGCTCCCACGAGCAGTACTTC. Amino acid sequence: CSASGSSHEQYF. The chain has TRBV20-1 and TRBJ2-7, with D possibly TRBD2 on 6 matching bases. Germline lookup yields CDR1 DFQATT and CDR2 SNEGSKA (reference sequence). This CDR3 is 12 amino acids long.

Many counts were recorded for this clonotype. The V and J genes are TRBV24-1 and TRBJ2-3, with 9 bases aligning to TRBD1. V gave up 0 bases and J gave up 6 bases; unmatched junction bases: 9. CDR1 and CDR2 (germline): KGHDR, SFDVKD. The CDR3 contains 17 residues. DNA of the CDR3: TGTGCCACCAGTGATTTGCTTCGCGGGACAGGGATGGATACGCAGTATTTT. This encodes CATSDLLRGTGMDTQYF.

In this sample, this clonotype turned up a few times. The CDR3 sequence: CASSRWEGGVYEQYF. The CDR3 DNA reads as TGCGCCAGCAGCCGGTGGGAGGGAGGTGTTTACGAGCAGTACTTC. V is TRBV4-1 and J is TRBJ2-7, with 7 bases aligning to TRBD2. V lost 4 bases to trimming and J lost 4 bases; unmatched junction nucleotides: 10. In germline, CDR1 is MGHRA, CDR2 YSYEKL. This CDR3 has 15 amino acids.

This clonotype was seen many times. V gene TRBV20-1 combines with J gene TRBJ2-3; 10 bases align to TRBD1. This CDR3 is built from 15 residues. J lost 1 base, V lost 6 bases, and 7 bases had no gene match. Germline CDR1 is DFQATT and CDR2 is SNEGSKA (reference sequence). CDR3 bases: TGCAGTGCCCCGACAGGGGGCGCCGGCACAGATACGCAGTATTTT. It specifies CSAPTGGAGTDTQYF.

In this sample, this clonotype turned up a few times. The V call is TRBV2, the J call TRBJ1-4; D gene unclear. The CDR3 consists of 11 residues. CDR1 and CDR2 from the germline V gene are SNHLY and FYNNEI. V was shortened by 5 bases and J by 8 bases, with 6 bases between the two germline ends. This chain's CDR3 is CASSPREKLFF. For the CDR3, the DNA is TGTGCCAGCAGTCCGAGGGAAAAACTGTTTTTT.

This clonotype showed up many times. The rearrangement uses TRBV15 and TRBJ2-1; 7 nucleotides agree with TRBD2. J was trimmed by 7 bases and V by 6 bases; bases with no gene match: 9. Germline CDR1 reads LNHNV; CDR2 reads YYDKDF (reference sequence). The CDR3 loop spans 14 amino acids. CDR3 residues: CATREGGRGNEQFF. DNA of the CDR3: TGTGCCACCAGGGAGGGCGGGAGAGGAAATGAGCAGTTCTTC.

This clonotype appeared a single time. The V gene is TRBV10-3, the J gene TRBJ2-7; 7 positions match TRBD2. Germline values: CDR1 ENHRY, CDR2 SYGVKD. Losses at the gene ends were 0 bases for V and 8 bases for J; bases not matched to a gene: 16. The CDR3 spans 17 residues. CDR3 nucleotides: TGTGCCATCAGTGAGTCGATTAGCGGGCGAACCTCATACAAGCAGTACTTC. It translates to CAISESISGRTSYKQYF.

This clonotype was detected ten times or more. The CDR3 loop reads CASSQGLAGVGGTDTQYF. As DNA, the CDR3 is TGTGCCAGCAGCCAGGGACTAGCGGGAGTTGGGGGCACAGATACGCAGTATTTT. The rearrangement joins TRBV4-2 to TRBJ2-3; TRBD2 matches 14 bases. Unmatched junction bases numbered 6, after V lost 3 bases and J lost 1 base. Germline V lookup: CDR1 LGHNA, CDR2 YNFKEQ. CDR3 length equals 18 residues.

This chain links TRBV5-4 with TRBJ2-7, with TRBD2 identical over 8 bases. The trim removed 0 bases at V and 3 bases at J, leaving 8 bases unmatched. The CDR3 is 16 residues long. Germline lookup yields CDR1 SGHNT and CDR2 YYREEE (reference sequence). The CDR3 region is CASSLVGRAVGYEQYF. The DNA of the CDR3 is TGTGCCAGCAGCTTGGTCGGGAGGGCCGTAGGCTACGAGCAGTACTTC. The full variable domain, rest sourced from reference TRBV5-4 and TRBJ2-7, is ETGVTQSPTHLIKTRGQQVTLRCSSQSGHNTVSWYQQALGQGPQFIFQYYREEENGRGNFPPRFSGLQFPNYSSELNVNALELDDSALYLCASSLVGRAVGYEQYFGPGTRLTVT.

The chain couples TRBV14 to TRBJ2-7, with 8 positions matching TRBD1. Trimming took 4 bases from V and 6 from J; bases not matched to a gene: 11. CDR1 is SGHDN and CDR2 is FVKESK in the germline V gene. The CDR3 runs to 15 residues. The CDR3 DNA reads as TGTGCCAGCAGCCCCCTACTGACAGGGGTTCTCGAGCAGTACTTC. Its protein product is CASSPLLTGVLEQYF.

V usage is TRBV7-9 and J usage is TRBJ1-1; D is undetermined. Trimming cost V 5 bases and J 0 bases, with 10 bases left between them. The V gene's germline CDR1 is SEHNR and CDR2 FQNEAQ (reference sequence). The CDR3 has 14 residues. The CDR3 region is CASSPDQLNTEAFF. The CDR3 DNA reads as TGTGCCAGCAGCCCCGATCAGTTGAACACTGAAGCTTTCTTT.

The chain joins TRBV10-3 to TRBJ2-1; 12 nucleotides match TRBD1. The CDR3 is 17 amino acids. The V gene's germline CDR1 is ENHRY and CDR2 SYGVKD. J gave up 0 bases and V 7 bases, and 7 bases lay outside the gene matches. The CDR3 region has the DNA TGTGCCATCAAGCCGGGACAGGGGGCTAGCTCCTACAATGAGCAGTTCTTC. This codes for CAIKPGQGASSYNEQFF.

Of note for this clonotype: The junction and the germline gene differ at one end; a read error may be behind it. The chain links TRBV3-1 to TRBJ2-4; no firm D call. There are 15 residues in the CDR3. From germline, CDR1 is LGHDT and CDR2 YNNKEL (reference sequence). CDR3 region: CASNQGLVGKNIQYF. The CDR3 nucleotides read TGTGCCAGCAACCAAGGTCTAGTCGGCAAAAACATTCAGTACTTC.

This clonotype came up a few times. This sequence joins TRBV20-1 and TRBJ2-7, with D possibly matching TRBD2 (7 bases). The CDR3 runs 16 residues. Trimming cost V 1 base and J 1 base, with 17 bases left between them. Germline assignment: CDR1 DFQATT and CDR2 SNEGSKA (reference sequence). DNA for the CDR3: TGCAGTGCTAGAGGGGGGGGCCAGGGGTCGTCCTACGAGCAGTACTTC. Encoded protein: CSARGGGQGSSYEQYF.

The chain recombines TRBV5-1 with TRBJ2-3, with TRBD2 matching over 10 bases. V lost 0 bases and J lost 5; bases outside the gene matches: 9. CDR3 length equals 17 residues. Germline V gene data show CDR1 as SGHRS and CDR2 as YFSETQ. The CDR3 region has the DNA TGCGCCAGCAGCTTGGCGGGTAGCGGGAGGCAGGGAGATACGCAGTATTTT. As protein: CASSLAGSGRQGDTQYF.

The table lists this clonotype with many counts. V usage is TRBV5-6 and J usage is TRBJ2-1, with 10 positions matching TRBD1. Per germline, CDR1 SGHDT and CDR2 YYEEEE. V was pared by 0 bases and J by 4 bases, with 4 bases of the junction left unmatched. The CDR3 runs 16 residues. The CDR3 DNA reads TGTGCCAGCAGCTTGGTTCGGACAGGGGGATACAATGAGCAGTTCTTC. This codes for CASSLVRTGGYNEQFF.

V usage is TRBV11-2 and J usage is TRBJ2-5; no firm D call. V was clipped by 1 base and J by 5 bases, with 8 bases between them. The CDR3 length is 13 residues. From germline, CDR1 is SGHAT and CDR2 FQNNGV. CDR3 protein: CASSLGAVETQYF. As DNA, the CDR3 is TGTGCCAGCAGCTTAGGGGCTGTGGAGACCCAGTACTTC.

This clonotype came up a few times. J is TRBJ2-3 and V is TRBV5-1, with D possibly matching TRBD2 (6 bases). The CDR3 is made up of 17 amino acids. Germline values: CDR1 SGHRS, CDR2 YFSETQ. Trimming shortened V by 1 base and J by 1 base, and 16 bases separated the two germline ends. DNA for the CDR3: TGCGCCAGCAGCTTGACTAGCCAGGGCGGGGGCACAGATACGCAGTATTTT. Translating gives CASSLTSQGGGTDTQYF.

V is TRBV7-6 and J is TRBJ2-1; D ambiguous. Trimming pared 7 bases from V and 4 bases from J, leaving 14 bases between. Germline loops: CDR1 SGHVS, CDR2 FNYEAQ. CDR3 size: 14 residues. The CDR3 sequence: CASNSGDKYNEQFF. Here the CDR3 DNA reads TGTGCCAGCAATTCGGGTGACAAATACAATGAGCAGTTCTTC.

Concerning this clonotype: Germline is not matched at one junction end, which may reflect a read error. The rearrangement joins TRBV7-2 to TRBJ2-5; no definite D call. This CDR3 contains 13 residues. Germline V lookup: CDR1 SGHTA, CDR2 FQGNSA. As DNA, the CDR3 is TGTGCCAGCAGCCCCCCCTCTGGGTACTCTGTGCACTTC. Translation: CASSPPSGYSVHF.

This clonotype was seen only a few times. CDR3: CASSLQMGSGGEQFF. The CDR3 DNA reads as TGTGCCAGCAGCCTCCAGATGGGTAGCGGGGGTGAGCAGTTCTTC. The gene calls are TRBV9 and TRBJ2-1; TRBD2 agrees at 9 bases. V lost 4 bases and J lost 9; bases outside the gene matches: 11. There are 15 residues in the CDR3. Germline V gene sequence: CDR1 SGDLS, CDR2 YYNGEE.

This clonotype was observed many times. This sequence joins TRBV5-1 and TRBJ2-3; D possibly uses TRBD1 or TRBD2 (5 bases each). This CDR3 contains 13 residues. The germline V gene has CDR1 SGHRS and CDR2 YFSETQ. Trimming stripped 4 bases from V and 4 bases from J, with 10 bases between. CDR3 region: CASSPGPSDTQYF. In nucleotides, the CDR3 is TGCGCCAGCAGCCCGGGACCATCAGATACGCAGTATTTT.